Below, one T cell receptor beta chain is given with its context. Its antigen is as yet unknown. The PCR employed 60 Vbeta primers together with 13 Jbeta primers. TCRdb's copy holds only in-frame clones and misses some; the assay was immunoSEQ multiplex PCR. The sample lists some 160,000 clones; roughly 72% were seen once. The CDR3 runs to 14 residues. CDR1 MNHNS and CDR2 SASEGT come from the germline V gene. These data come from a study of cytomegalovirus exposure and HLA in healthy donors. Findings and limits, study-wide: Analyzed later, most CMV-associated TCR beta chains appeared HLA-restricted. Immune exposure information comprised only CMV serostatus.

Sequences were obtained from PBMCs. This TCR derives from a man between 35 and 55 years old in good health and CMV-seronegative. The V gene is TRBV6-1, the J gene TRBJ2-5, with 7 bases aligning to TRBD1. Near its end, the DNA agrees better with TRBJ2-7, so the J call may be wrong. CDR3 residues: CASKGQVDSYEQYF. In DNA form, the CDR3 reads TGTGCCAGCAAAGGACAGGTCGATTCCTACGAGCAGTACTTC.